Listed below are T cell receptor beta chains from one sample, sequenced in a study of Ad26.COV2.S vaccination and SARS-CoV-2 variants. Method: immunoSEQ multiplex PCR; TCRdb's copy keeps in-frame clones and lacks some. The data show approximately 460,000 clones, 89% seen once. The specimen comprised peripheral blood, sampled in a trial of Ad26.COV2.S vaccine versus placebo. The receptors shown here come from a person between 18 and 59 years old who received the Ad26.COV2.S COVID-19 vaccine or a placebo. Both conserved end residues are part of each CDR3. The order of the fields is CDR3 length, D gene, clone size, V gene, J gene, CDR3 protein, CDR3 DNA. The D gene is left open where the match is weak. Only some rows state a clone size, as once, few, many or a class for expanded clones.

20	TRBD2	-	TRBV18	TRBJ2-5	CASSPLLRPWSSGAKETQYF	TGTGCCAGCTCACCTCTACTGCGACCCTGGAGTAGCGGGGCAAAAGAGACCCAGTACTTC
15	-	-	TRBV4-1	TRBJ1-1	CASSQTLGKNTEAFF	TGCGCCAGCAGCCAAACCCTGGGCAAGAACACTGAAGCTTTCTTT
16	TRBD2	-	TRBV6-5	TRBJ2-2	CASSSGLAGATGELFF	TGTGCCAGCAGTTCGGGACTAGCGGGTGCCACCGGGGAGCTGTTTTTT
17	-	once	TRBV19	TRBJ1-5	CASTLGKGVRSNQPQHF	TGTGCCAGTACATTGGGAAAGGGAGTAAGGAGCAATCAGCCCCAGCATTTT
18	TRBD1	-	TRBV27	TRBJ1-1	CASSLRNRDRAGNTEAFF	TGTGCCAGCAGTTTGAGGAACCGGGACAGGGCGGGAAACACTGAAGCTTTCTTT
14	-	-	TRBV5-1	TRBJ2-7	CASSLLQENSEQYF	TGCGCCAGCAGCTTGCTGCAGGAAAACTCCGAGCAGTACTTC
11	-	few	TRBV18	TRBJ2-2	CASSPNPGLFF	TGTGCCAGCTCACCGAACCCCGGGCTGTTTTTT
16	-	-	TRBV5-1	TRBJ1-1	CASSPSGGGGNTEAFF	TGCGCCAGCAGCCCGTCCGGGGGAGGGGGGAACACTGAAGCTTTCTTT
13	-	-	TRBV10-3	TRBJ1-1	CAISRGSDTEAFF	TGTGCCATCAGTCGGGGGTCGGACACTGAAGCTTTCTTT
16	TRBD2	-	TRBV27	TRBJ2-1	CASSFRPTSRYNEQFF	TGTGCCAGCAGTTTCAGGCCGACTAGCCGCTACAATGAGCAGTTCTTC
16	-	-	TRBV9	TRBJ1-1	CASSEGFGRMNTEAFF	TGTGCCAGCAGCGAGGGATTCGGACGGATGAACACTGAAGCTTTCTTT
15	-	-	TRBV3-1/TRBV3-2	TRBJ2-1	CASSPDGTGYNEQFF	TGTGCCAGCAGCCCGGACGGGACTGGTTACAATGAGCAGTTCTTC
15	-	once	TRBV6-5	TRBJ1-4	CASSYSHSMAEKLFF	TGTGCCAGCAGTTACTCCCATTCAATGGCTGAAAAACTGTTTTTT
10	-	-	TRBV20-1	TRBJ1-2	CSARVHGYTF	TGCAGTGCTAGAGTGCATGGCTACACCTTC
15	TRBD2	-	TRBV19	TRBJ2-1	CASSTGTSGSQEQFF	TGTGCCAGTAGTACCGGGACTAGCGGGAGCCAGGAGCAGTTCTTC
14	-	-	TRBV13	TRBJ1-6	CASSLAGPGSPLHF	TGTGCCAGCAGCTTAGCGGGACCCGGCTCACCCCTCCACTTT
15	TRBD2	once	TRBV28	TRBJ2-1	CASSPTSGSYNEQFF	TGTGCCAGCAGCCCTACTAGCGGCAGCTACAATGAGCAGTTCTTC
11	-	-	TRBV25-1	TRBJ1-1	CASTRNTEAFF	TGTGCCAGCACCAGAAACACTGAAGCTTTCTTT
13	-	-	TRBV7-9	TRBJ1-2	CASSLSGEEGYTF	TGTGCCAGCAGCTTATCCGGGGAAGAGGGCTACACCTTC
17	TRBD2	few	TRBV28	TRBJ2-2	CASSLWGLAGGPGELFF	TGTGCCAGCAGTTTATGGGGACTAGCGGGAGGGCCCGGGGAGCTGTTTTTT
16	-	few	TRBV3-1/TRBV3-2	TRBJ1-6	CASSQAAGFRGSPLHF	TGTGCCAGCAGCCAAGCGGCAGGGTTTAGAGGTTCACCCCTCCACTTT
15	TRBD2	few	TRBV28	TRBJ2-7	CASSWGSGRAYEQYF	TGTGCCAGCAGTTGGGGAAGCGGGAGGGCATACGAGCAGTACTTC
14	-	-	TRBV18	TRBJ2-3	CASSPAGGADTQYF	TGTGCCAGCTCACCTGCAGGAGGGGCAGATACGCAGTATTTT
16	-	few	TRBV4-1	TRBJ2-2	CASARGDREGTGELFF	TGCGCCAGCGCCAGGGGTGACAGGGAGGGCACCGGGGAGCTGTTTTTT
17	-	-	TRBV25-1	TRBJ2-1	CASSGNRGTGPYNEQFF	TGTGCCAGCAGTGGAAATAGAGGTACAGGGCCCTACAATGAGCAGTTCTTC
15	-	-	TRBV6-5	TRBJ1-5	CASSYSAGANQPQHF	TGTGCCAGCAGTTACTCCGCAGGGGCTAATCAGCCCCAGCATTTT
13	-	-	TRBV7-2	TRBJ1-2	CASSFTGNYGYTF	TGTGCCAGCAGCTTTACAGGGAACTATGGCTACACCTTC
13	-	-	TRBV7-6	TRBJ1-1	CASSFGADTEAFF	TGTGCCAGCAGCTTTGGGGCAGACACTGAAGCTTTCTTT
15	-	-	TRBV5-1	TRBJ1-2	CASSLGGAGYYGYTF	TGCGCCAGCAGCTTGGGAGGTGCAGGGTACTATGGCTACACCTTC
13	-	-	TRBV13	TRBJ1-2	CASSPKYQGGYTF	TGTGCCAGCAGCCCAAAGTACCAGGGCGGCTACACCTTC
17	-	-	TRBV3-1/TRBV3-2	TRBJ1-1	CASSQEGGLTLNTEAFF	TGTGCCAGCAGCCAAGAGGGGGGGCTCACCCTAAACACTGAAGCTTTCTTT
14	-	-	TRBV29-1	TRBJ2-1	CSVDVDTVYNEQFF	TGCAGCGTTGATGTCGACACTGTTTACAATGAGCAGTTCTTC
14	-	-	TRBV5-4	TRBJ1-2	CASSLYLVLGSYTF	TGTGCCAGCAGCTTGTACTTAGTTCTTGGTTCTTACACCTTC
15	-	-	TRBV5-1	TRBJ2-2	CASSLGNTNTGELFF	TGCGCCAGCAGCTTGGGGAACACGAACACCGGGGAGCTGTTTTTT
13	-	-	TRBV7-9	TRBJ1-2	CASSLGQGNGYTF	TGTGCCAGCAGCTTGGGGCAGGGGAATGGCTACACCTTC
13	-	-	TRBV7-9	TRBJ1-1	CASSPRGNTEAFF	TGTGCCAGCAGCCCCCGGGGGAACACTGAAGCTTTCTTT
16	-	-	TRBV9	TRBJ2-2	CASSVNLGGFAGELFF	TGTGCCAGCAGCGTCAATCTCGGGGGATTTGCCGGGGAGCTGTTTTTT
15	-	-	TRBV4-1	TRBJ2-7	CASSQAAGISYEQYF	TGCGCCAGCAGCCAAGCCGCAGGGATCAGCTACGAGCAGTACTTC
12	-	-	TRBV29-1	TRBJ2-2	CSVEGYTGELFF	TGCAGCGTTGAGGGGTACACCGGGGAGCTGTTTTTT
13	-	once	TRBV5-1	TRBJ2-3	CASSFGSTDTQYF	TGCGCCAGCAGCTTCGGTAGCACAGATACGCAGTATTTT
16	-	-	TRBV7-3	TRBJ2-1	CASSPRLVGPYNEQFF	TGTGCCAGCAGCCCCCGACTAGTAGGCCCCTACAATGAGCAGTTCTTC
13	-	few	TRBV25-1	TRBJ1-1	CASRKQGFGEAFF	TGTGCCAGCAGAAAACAGGGTTTCGGTGAAGCTTTCTTT
15	-	-	TRBV28	TRBJ1-1	CASSPWGVGNTEAFF	TGTGCCAGCAGTCCGTGGGGGGTCGGGAACACTGAAGCTTTCTTT
15	TRBD1	-	TRBV6-2/TRBV6-3	TRBJ1-1	CASSYSRTGNTEAFF	TGTGCCAGCAGTTACTCCCGGACAGGGAACACTGAAGCTTTCTTT
14	-	few	TRBV19	TRBJ1-5	CASSPGPGGQPQHF	TGTGCCAGTAGTCCCGGACCTGGAGGACAGCCCCAGCATTTT
14	TRBD2	once	TRBV2	TRBJ2-1	CASRTGGPRNEQFF	TGTGCCAGCAGGACGGGGGGGCCTCGCAATGAGCAGTTCTTC